This T cell receptor (beta chain) appears in the sequencing data of a study of shared clonotypes between healthy human individuals (dated by TCRdb to 2020 to 2022). Regarding the research as a whole: The cohort comprised a couple of women and a few men aged 18 to 49 years. Per donor, three plates each were used for CD4 naive and CD4 memory, two for CD8 naive, and one for CD8 memory. To estimate repertoire size and how much clonotype sharing occurs between individuals, the study deeply sequenced the blood TCR repertoires of about five healthy adults. To increase sequencing depth and limit assay-specific biases, TCR repertoire library preparation and sequencing were carried out by different laboratories using diverse techniques. Between about 0.9 and 8.9 billion PBMCs per donor were obtained by leukapheresis. The study at large found these results: Naive subsets generally had larger estimated clonotype richness than memory subsets. Compared with non-shared clonotypes, the clonotypes found in all four sorted-subset donors had higher generation probabilities. Because the study included a small number of donors, the genetic and exposure-history diversity represented was limited. Rarefaction of sorted-subset datasets indicated incomplete sequencing despite the large sequencing depth. Pairwise subsampling indicated that sequencing depth was expected to affect the degree of clonotype sharing among donors. About 5% of naive CD4, 3.5% of naive CD8, 2% to 2.5% of memory CD4, and 0.4% of memory CD8 clonotypes were shared across several donors. Only blood was sampled, and tissue TCR repertoires likely differ from those in blood.

V loses 0 bases, J loses 5 bases, and the germline ends lie 8 bases apart. The CDR3 covers 14 residues, taking in both the cysteine and the phenylalanine. Only the CDR3 region is kept as DNA, spanning 42 bases read in frame from base 1. Via the germline V gene, CDR1 is MGHDK and CDR2 SYGVNS. The donors were healthy, HIV-negative adults with no recently reported acute infections or vaccinations. Every donor was a Caucasian adult residing in Nashville, Tennessee, USA. CD4+ T cells were enriched through magnetic negative selection, after which naive cells were positively selected on CD45RA and the remaining negative fraction served as the memory subset. Blood was collected by leukapheresis, and PBMCs were isolated by Ficoll-Histopaque density gradient centrifugation and then cryopreserved in liquid nitrogen vapor phase. Analytical flow cytometry was used to check the purity and quantity of every magnetically sorted T cell population. Genomic DNA was isolated from each sorted fraction and quantified by UV absorbance on a Nanodrop 2000c.

TCR CDR3 regions were amplified from genomic DNA by multiplex PCR using the deep immunoSEQ assay. Extracted genomic DNA from each cell subset was spread evenly across all wells of several immunoSEQ 96-well plates, with each plate serving as a replicate. For sorted subsets, around 200 ng genomic DNA, equal to some 30,000 T cell genomes, was loaded into each replicate PCR. Purified libraries were quantified with a Qubit 3.0 fluorometer, sized on a Bioanalyzer 2100, and re-quantified with the KAPA Library Quantification kit. Every immunoSEQ 96-well plate was sequenced on a dedicated single-read 150-cycle Illumina NextSeq 550 flow cell. Per the original workflow: Because the immunoSEQ output included only junctional sequences and no quality scores, the filtering could not be the same as the filtering used for full-length reads. Sequences were annotated with PyIR, a Python wrapper for IgBLAST v1.9, using IMGT germline references to assign V/J genes and CDR3. Any read was removed if the V/J assignment was weak (E-value above 1e-6), the CDR3 was missing, or the read contained stop codons, out-of-frame junctions, or ambiguous translated residues. V3J clonotypes were defined as sequences sharing the same inferred V gene, J gene, and CDR3 amino acid sequence. Percentage overlap between repertoires was calculated by dividing the number of shared unique clonotypes by the size of the smaller repertoire. Richness of each repertoire was evaluated using RTK rarefaction, the Chao1 estimator, and Recon v2.1 estimates of unobserved clonotypes. Generation probabilities for all TCRbeta clonotypes obtained by the gDNA method from a handful of donors were computed using OLGA. In its TCRdb copy, this immuneACCESS table keeps in-frame sequences only and misses some clones. Where compared with another copy, unresolved V genes explain less than half of these, and the others have no known cause. V, J and clone size derive from that table, while D and trimming were established from the DNA sequence. For this sample there are hundreds of thousands of clones; 55% to 85% appear just once. The ten largest account for around 1.7% of the sample.

As regards this clone: Its antigen remains undetermined. One base away there is no much larger clone; base qualities are not given.

This clonotype was sampled from a woman aged 25 to 39 in good health. The V and J segments used are TRBV25-1 and TRBJ2-1; a weak D assignment points to TRBD1 (7 bases agree). Sequenced material: memory CD4+ T cells sorted from blood. Reading the label with the study, this specimen's cell subset or site is: CD45RA-negative fraction. The CDR3: CASSEYRGDNEQFF. The DNA is TGTGCCAGCAGTGAATACAGGGGGGACAATGAGCAGTTCTTC.